This TCR beta chain was found in a study of CD8 T cells in Susac syndrome. An input of roughly 0.5 to 1 ug of RNA was subjected to reverse transcription using random hexamers. Amplification of TCR beta CDR3 was carried out by immunoSEQ multiplex PCR, which covered 54 Vbeta and 13 Jbeta segments. Each CDR3 protein is one row after TCRdb ran MiXCR on the immunoSEQ multiplex PCR reads. The sample has roughly 76,000 distinct CDR3 sequences, 85% to 95% seen once. This clonotype was counted between two and nine times. Germline CDR1 SGHVS, CDR2 FNYEAQ. CDR3 size: 13 residues. V was pared by 5 bases and J by 1 base, with 8 bases between. CD8+ and CD4+ T cells taken from blood had their TCR beta sequenced. Negative isolation yielded CD8+ and CD4+ T cells; FACS enriched TEMRA cells.

This chain connects TRBV7-6 to TRBJ1-1, with D unresolved. This TCR came from a human donor with Susac syndrome. Sample: CD8+ T cells from PBMCs. The chain's CDR3 is CASSPRRNTEAFF. The CDR3 DNA reads as TGTGCCAGCAGCCCCCGCAGGAACACTGAAGCTTTCTTT.